A single sample is the source of the 15 T cell receptor beta chains below, sequenced in a study of blood T cell repertoires in COVID-19 (TCRdb year 2020). The library was generated by the immunoSEQ multiplex PCR assay. TCRdb stores this immuneACCESS table with in-frame sequences only. Part of the clones is absent; in the studies checked, under half of the shortfall reflects unresolved V genes, and no reason is known for the rest. The sample table lists roughly 230,000 clones, nearly 90% of them with a count of one. Together, the top ten hold 2% to 2.5% of the sample. The sequenced material came from peripheral blood. The source of these receptors is a woman aged 55-75 years with COVID-19, enrolled during active disease.

The rearrangement links TRBV29-1 to TRBJ1-1; D is uncertain. Germline V lookup: CDR1 SQVTM, CDR2 ANQGSEA. The CDR3 contains 13 residues. Trimming removed 2 bases from V and 0 bases from J, with 7 bases in between. The CDR3: CSVERTLNTEAFF. The CDR3 DNA reads TGCAGCGTTGAACGAACTCTGAACACTGAAGCTTTCTTT.

V gene TRBV19 combines with J gene TRBJ2-1; 14 nucleotides align to TRBD2. The CDR3 sequence is 16 residues long. The J segment lost 7 bases and the V segment lost 10 bases, leaving 12 bases of the junction unmatched. CDR1 is LNHDA, CDR2 SQIVND, per germline (reference sequence). CDR3 amino acids: CATVTSGGAGRNEQFF. The CDR3 nucleotides are TGTGCCACCGTGACTAGCGGGGGGGCCGGGCGTAATGAGCAGTTCTTC. Filled out from reference TRBV19 and TRBJ2-1, the complete variable domain reads DGGITQSPKYLFRKEGQNVTLSCEQNLNHDAMYWYRQDPGQGLRLIYYSQIVNDFQKGDIAEGYSVSREKKESFPLTVTSAQKNPTAFYLCATVTSGGAGRNEQFFGPGTRLTVL.

The chain joins TRBV6-1 to TRBJ2-3; TRBD1 is a possible D gene (6 bases). This CDR3 is 15 amino acids long. V dropped 1 base and J dropped 4 bases, with 12 bases sitting between them. CDR1 is MNHNS and CDR2 is SASEGT in the germline V gene. The CDR3 reads CASSEGQARADTQYF. The CDR3 DNA is TGTGCCAGCAGTGAAGGACAGGCCCGGGCAGATACGCAGTATTTT.

J is TRBJ1-5 and V is TRBV7-2; D gene uncertain. CDR3 length equals 15 residues. The V and J ends lost 4 bases and 0 bases respectively, with 10 bases between them. Germline V gene data show CDR1 as SGHTA and CDR2 as FQGNSA. In nucleotides, the CDR3 is TGTGCCAGCAGCTGGACGCGGGATAGCAATCAGCCCCAGCATTTT. It translates to CASSWTRDSNQPQHF.

The CDR3 reads CASSSQGPPLNTEAFF. CDR3 DNA: TGTGCCAGCAGCTCACAGGGCCCCCCTCTGAACACTGAAGCTTTCTTT. This chain links TRBV7-2 with TRBJ1-1; possibly TRBD1 for D (6 bases). Germline lookup yields CDR1 SGHTA and CDR2 FQGNSA. The CDR3 length is 16 residues. V lost 4 bases, J lost 0 bases, and 15 bases lay in between.

V is TRBV19 and J is TRBJ1-6, with 7 bases fitting TRBD1. Germline CDR1 reads LNHDA; CDR2 reads SQIVND (reference sequence). The V and J ends lost 7 bases and 6 bases, in that order; junction bases with no gene match: 9. The CDR3 consists of 15 residues. The CDR3 nucleotides are TGTGCCAGTAAGGGGTGGGGACAGACTAATTCACCCCTCCACTTT. Amino acids: CASKGWGQTNSPLHF.

The rearrangement links TRBV7-2 to TRBJ2-3; 13 bases align to TRBD2. The CDR3 spans 15 residues. Trimming removed 4 bases from V and 14 bases from J; junction bases left unmatched: 12. In germline, CDR1 is SGHTA, CDR2 FQGNSA. The CDR3 reads CASSYRWTSGGSLYF. The CDR3 nucleotides are TGTGCCAGCAGCTACCGGTGGACTAGCGGGGGTTCGTTGTATTTT.

The V gene is TRBV6-5, the J gene TRBJ1-5; 7 bases map to TRBD1. CDR3 size: 13 residues. V gave up 5 bases and J gave up 8 bases; unmatched junction bases: 6. CDR1 is MNHEY, CDR2 SVGAGI, per germline. The CDR3 nucleotides are TGTGCCAGCAGTCGAGACAGGGACGAGCCCCAGCATTTT. This encodes CASSRDRDEPQHF.

The CDR3: CASTSRTEIYGYTF. In DNA form, the CDR3 reads TGTGCCAGCACGTCCAGGACAGAAATCTATGGCTACACCTTC. The V gene is TRBV5-5, the J gene TRBJ1-2; D is perhaps TRBD1 (6 bases). Germline lookup yields CDR1 SGHKS and CDR2 YYEKEE (reference sequence). This CDR3 is 14 amino acids long. The V end was cut by 6 bases, the J end by 4 bases, with 16 bases between.

The chain is built from TRBV4-3 and TRBJ2-5, with 8 bases lining up with TRBD2. Germline loops: CDR1 LGHNA, CDR2 YSLEER. The junction had 13 bases not matched to a gene; V was cut back by 1 base and J by 6 bases. The CDR3 is 17 amino acids. DNA for the CDR3: TGCGCCAGCAGCCAAGGAGCCGGGGGGGCCCTCTTGCAGACCCAGTACTTC. Its protein product is CASSQGAGGALLQTQYF.

The rearrangement links TRBV7-8 to TRBJ1-5; 7 positions agree with TRBD1. V shed 5 bases, J shed 3 bases, and the junction held 7 bases outside the gene matches. There are 15 residues in the CDR3. Germline loops: CDR1 SGHVS, CDR2 FQNEAQ. CDR3 DNA: TGTGCCAGCAGCGTGTTACAGGGGTTCAATCAGCCCCAGCATTTT. Translation gives CASSVLQGFNQPQHF.

This chain connects TRBV5-6 to TRBJ1-2; TRBD1 is a possible D gene (5 bases). Germline assignment: CDR1 SGHDT and CDR2 YYEEEE. This CDR3 comprises 14 residues. The V end was cut by 5 bases, the J end by 5 bases, with 16 bases between. As DNA, the CDR3 is TGTGCCAGCAGGCCGTACGGGGGTCAATATGGCTACACCTTC. It is translated as CASRPYGGQYGYTF.

The chain couples TRBV7-6 to TRBJ1-2; 8 bases are shared with TRBD1. V was clipped by 1 base and J by 7 bases; unmatched bases: 2. Germline V gene data show CDR1 as SGHVS and CDR2 as FNYEAQ. The CDR3 consists of 13 residues. The CDR3 region is CASSLEQGAGYTF. In DNA form, the CDR3 reads TGTGCCAGCAGCTTAGAGCAGGGGGCTGGCTACACCTTC.

The V and J genes are TRBV2 and TRBJ1-5; 7 bases fit TRBD1. The CDR3 sequence is 15 residues long. Germline V gene data show CDR1 as SNHLY and CDR2 as FYNNEI. V shed 3 bases, J shed 6 bases, and the junction held 8 bases outside the gene matches. As DNA, the CDR3 is TGTGCCAGCAGTGAGGAGGGGGCGCCGAGTCAGCCCCAGCATTTT. Protein product: CASSEEGAPSQPQHF. The variable domain in full, completed from reference TRBV2 and TRBJ1-5, reads EPEVTQTPSHQVTQMGQEVILRCVPISNHLYFYWYRQILGQKVEFLVSFYNNEISEKSEIFDDQFSVERPDGSNFTLKIRSTKLEDSAMYFCASSEEGAPSQPQHFGDGTRLSIL.

This chain connects TRBV7-2 to TRBJ1-1, with a weak D call TRBD1 (6 bases). V lost 1 base and J lost 6, with 12 bases in between. Germline assignment: CDR1 SGHTA and CDR2 FQGNSA. This CDR3 region has 14 residues. CDR3 sequence (DNA): TGTGCCAGCAGCTTAGTAGAGGGGGGGTCTGAAGCTTTCTTT. It encodes CASSLVEGGSEAFF.